This TCR beta chain emerged from a study of T cells expressing NK-cell markers. Study-level background: Seven HCMV-seropositive donors and one seronegative donor made up the eight sequenced donors.

Reprocessing the 5' RACE reads, TCRdb reports a single entry for every CDR3 protein and omits DNA. The listing records around 180,000 distinct CDR3 sequences. Study results and limitations: Dominant NKG2C+ clonotypes in roughly 6 donors made up about 1.0-8% of CD8+ T cells. It is unclear if expanded NKG2C-expressing clones target HCMV antigens. The study found these clonotypes also leading the CD3+CD56-NKG2C+ fraction in several donors.

Turning to this clonotype: As yet, its antigen is unknown.

This CDR3 is 14 amino acids long. The V gene's germline CDR1 is SEHNR and CDR2 FQNEAQ (reference sequence). The receptor's source is a man between 18 and 69 years old in good health. The specimen was blood T cells: a sorted CD56 or NKG2C T cell subset, CD4+ or CD8+ T cells, or bulk PBMC T cells (not recorded which). The V gene is TRBV7-9, the J gene TRBJ1-1; TCRdb lists TRBD1, though no DNA is available to test this call. The CDR3 loop reads CASSASDRGAEAFF. Filled out from reference TRBV7-9 and TRBJ1-1, the complete variable domain reads DTGVSQNPRHKITKRGQNVTFRCDPISEHNRLYWYRQTLGQGPEFLTYFQNEAQLEKSRLLSDRFSAERPKGSFSTLEIQRTEQGDSAMYLCASSASDRGAEAFFGQGTRLTVV.